Listed below are T cell receptor beta chains from one sample, sequenced in a study of PD-1 blockade in classical Hodgkin lymphoma. TCRdb's copy holds only in-frame clones and misses some; the assay was immunoSEQ multiplex PCR. This sample has about 41,000 clones, with around 74% found just once. This sample comprised peripheral blood mononuclear cells (PBMCs), obtained before the fourth cycle of nivolumab. Source of these receptors: a human donor with classical Hodgkin lymphoma. The CDR3 runs from the conserved cysteine through the conserved F or W. D genes are given only for firm matches. Rows may omit the clone size; those that give it use once, few, many or a size class.

d_gene: TRBD2
v_gene: TRBV7-2
abundance: few
j_gene: TRBJ2-7
CDR3aa: CASSLASGGAFEQYF
CDR3nt: TGTGCCAGCAGCTTAGCTAGCGGGGGGGCGTTCGAGCAGTACTTC

d_gene: .
v_gene: TRBV2
abundance: .
j_gene: TRBJ2-7
CDR3aa: CASSELGSSYEQYF
CDR3nt: TGTGCCAGCAGTGAATTGGGGTCCTCCTACGAGCAGTACTTC

d_gene: TRBD1
v_gene: TRBV6-1
abundance: medium-sized
j_gene: TRBJ1-6
CDR3aa: CASSEGQGTRYNSPLHF
CDR3nt: TGTGCCAGCAGCGAAGGACAGGGTACCCGATATAATTCACCCCTCCACTTT

d_gene: TRBD1
v_gene: TRBV4-1
abundance: .
j_gene: TRBJ2-2
CDR3aa: CASSPPGQITGELFF
CDR3nt: TGCGCCAGCAGCCCCCCGGGACAGATCACCGGGGAGCTGTTTTTT

d_gene: .
v_gene: TRBV6-1
abundance: .
j_gene: TRBJ1-3
CDR3aa: CASRDSSGNTIYF
CDR3nt: TGTGCCAGCAGAGACAGCTCTGGAAACACCATATATTTT

d_gene: .
v_gene: TRBV5-6
abundance: .
j_gene: TRBJ2-4
CDR3aa: CASSFRAAGAKNIQYF
CDR3nt: TGTGCCAGCAGCTTCCGGGCGGCTGGGGCCAAAAACATTCAGTACTTC

d_gene: .
v_gene: TRBV2
abundance: .
j_gene: TRBJ1-3
CDR3aa: CASSDGYSGNTIYF
CDR3nt: TGTGCCAGCAGTGACGGCTACTCTGGAAACACCATATATTTT

d_gene: .
v_gene: TRBV9
abundance: .
j_gene: TRBJ2-4
CDR3aa: CASSGAGSLSAKNIQYF
CDR3nt: TGTGCCAGCAGCGGGGCCGGGAGTCTATCAGCCAAAAACATTCAGTACTTC

d_gene: .
v_gene: TRBV2
abundance: few
j_gene: TRBJ1-5
CDR3aa: CASSDGRGDYSNQPQHF
CDR3nt: TGTGCCAGCAGTGACGGTCGAGGTGACTATAGCAATCAGCCCCAGCATTTT

d_gene: .
v_gene: TRBV5-1
abundance: .
j_gene: TRBJ1-1
CDR3aa: CASRLVGTNTEAFF
CDR3nt: TGCGCCAGCAGATTGGTGGGGACGAACACTGAAGCTTTCTTT

d_gene: .
v_gene: TRBV4-1
abundance: .
j_gene: TRBJ1-1
CDR3aa: CASSQVDLGFMNTEAFF
CDR3nt: TGCGCCAGCAGCCAAGTAGATCTAGGGTTCATGAACACTGAAGCTTTCTTT

d_gene: .
v_gene: TRBV7-6
abundance: .
j_gene: TRBJ1-1
CDR3aa: CASSQGLTEAFF
CDR3nt: TGTGCCAGCAGCCAAGGTCTGACTGAAGCTTTCTTT

d_gene: TRBD2
v_gene: TRBV5-1
abundance: .
j_gene: TRBJ2-7
CDR3aa: CASSPGLAGAYEQYF
CDR3nt: TGCGCCAGCAGCCCCGGTCTAGCGGGGGCCTACGAGCAGTACTTC

d_gene: .
v_gene: TRBV11-2
abundance: .
j_gene: TRBJ1-4
CDR3aa: CASSLGGQEKLFF
CDR3nt: TGTGCCAGCAGCTTAGGTGGACAGGAAAAACTGTTTTTT

d_gene: .
v_gene: TRBV6-6
abundance: .
j_gene: TRBJ1-2
CDR3aa: CASSYSKASPYGYTF
CDR3nt: TGTGCCAGCAGTTACTCGAAGGCCAGTCCCTATGGCTACACCTTC

d_gene: TRBD1
v_gene: TRBV2
abundance: .
j_gene: TRBJ1-2
CDR3aa: CASNLRDSHYGYTF
CDR3nt: TGTGCCAGCAACCTTCGGGACAGCCACTATGGCTACACCTTC

d_gene: TRBD1
v_gene: TRBV27
abundance: .
j_gene: TRBJ1-6
CDR3aa: CASSFRDREDSPLHF
CDR3nt: TGTGCCAGCAGTTTCCGGGACAGGGAGGATTCACCCCTCCACTTT

d_gene: TRBD2
v_gene: TRBV7-9
abundance: .
j_gene: TRBJ2-3
CDR3aa: CASSSIAIAGGRDTQYF
CDR3nt: TGTGCCAGCAGCTCCATTGCGATAGCGGGGGGGCGAGATACGCAGTATTTT

d_gene: .
v_gene: TRBV23-1
abundance: .
j_gene: TRBJ2-7
CDR3aa: CARLLSGTYEQYF
CDR3nt: TGCGCCCGCTTATTGTCCGGGACCTACGAGCAGTACTTC

d_gene: .
v_gene: TRBV13
abundance: few
j_gene: TRBJ1-1
CDR3aa: CASSLVGRVNTEAFF
CDR3nt: TGTGCCAGCAGCTTAGTTGGCAGGGTGAACACTGAAGCTTTCTTT

d_gene: TRBD2
v_gene: TRBV4-2
abundance: .
j_gene: TRBJ2-3
CDR3aa: CASSQAERGGRDTQYF
CDR3nt: TGTGCCAGCAGCCAAGCTGAGCGGGGGGGCAGAGATACGCAGTATTTT

d_gene: .
v_gene: TRBV19
abundance: .
j_gene: TRBJ1-2
CDR3aa: CASSADNRDGYTF
CDR3nt: TGTGCCAGTAGTGCCGATAACAGGGACGGCTACACCTTC

d_gene: TRBD1
v_gene: TRBV5-6
abundance: .
j_gene: TRBJ1-1
CDR3aa: CASSGTDRGSEAFF
CDR3nt: TGTGCCAGCAGCGGGACGGACAGGGGGAGCGAAGCTTTCTTT

d_gene: .
v_gene: TRBV5-8
abundance: .
j_gene: TRBJ1-6
CDR3aa: CASSLAFNLNSPLHF
CDR3nt: TGTGCCAGCAGCTTGGCATTCAACCTTAATTCACCCCTCCACTTT

d_gene: TRBD1
v_gene: TRBV6-6
abundance: .
j_gene: TRBJ1-5
CDR3aa: CASSTGVRQPQHF
CDR3nt: TGTGCCAGCAGCACAGGGGTCCGCCAGCCCCAGCATTTT

d_gene: .
v_gene: TRBV9
abundance: .
j_gene: TRBJ1-1
CDR3aa: CASDERGNTEAFF
CDR3nt: TGTGCCAGCGACGAACGGGGGAACACTGAAGCTTTCTTT

d_gene: .
v_gene: TRBV28
abundance: .
j_gene: TRBJ1-3
CDR3aa: CASSLRDGNTIYF
CDR3nt: TGTGCCAGCAGTTTGAGGGATGGAAACACCATATATTTT

d_gene: .
v_gene: TRBV4-2
abundance: .
j_gene: TRBJ1-1
CDR3aa: CASSQDGGTNTEAFF
CDR3nt: TGTGCCAGCAGCCAAGATGGGGGGACGAACACTGAAGCTTTCTTT

d_gene: .
v_gene: TRBV7-9
abundance: .
j_gene: TRBJ2-7
CDR3aa: CASSLGRGSAYEQYF
CDR3nt: TGTGCCAGCAGCTTAGGCAGGGGATCCGCCTACGAGCAGTACTTC

d_gene: .
v_gene: TRBV10-3
abundance: .
j_gene: TRBJ1-4
CDR3aa: CAISESVGLNEKLFF
CDR3nt: TGTGCCATCAGTGAGTCGGTGGGGTTAAATGAAAAACTGTTTTTT

d_gene: .
v_gene: TRBV18
abundance: .
j_gene: TRBJ1-4
CDR3aa: CASSPNPSATNEKLFF
CDR3nt: TGTGCCAGCTCCCCGAACCCCAGTGCAACTAATGAAAAACTGTTTTTT

d_gene: .
v_gene: TRBV28
abundance: medium-sized
j_gene: TRBJ1-1
CDR3aa: CASSFSNRMNTEAFF
CDR3nt: TGTGCCAGCAGTTTCTCTAACAGAATGAACACTGAAGCTTTCTTT

d_gene: TRBD1
v_gene: TRBV27
abundance: .
j_gene: TRBJ1-1
CDR3aa: CASSPRQGRGDTEAFF
CDR3nt: TGTGCCAGCAGCCCAAGACAGGGGAGAGGAGACACTGAAGCTTTCTTT